The T cell receptor beta chain under discussion was sequenced for a study of OX40 agonist ivuxolimab in advanced cancers. Assay: immunoSEQ multiplex PCR; the TCRdb copy retains only in-frame clones and omits some. The sample consists of 55,000 to 70,000 clones, about 93% of them appearing once. The trim removed 6 bases at V and 2 bases at J, leaving 10 bases unmatched. The CDR3 covers 16 residues. Germline V gives CDR1 LGHNA, CDR2 YNFKEQ. The sample was CD4+ or CD8+ T cells sorted from blood, taken in a trial of the OX40 agonist ivuxolimab. The TCR originated in an adult with an advanced solid tumor such as melanoma, head and neck, liver or kidney cancer. V usage is TRBV4-2 and J usage is TRBJ2-3, with TRBD1 matching 8 bases. CDR3 in DNA: TGTGCCAGCAGTCGACTGCCGGGACAGGACACAGATACGCAGTATTTT. Translated: CASSRLPGQDTDTQYF.